Following are 4 T cell receptor beta chains from one sample sequenced in a study of blood T cell repertoires in COVID-19. Some clones are missing from TCRdb's copy, which holds only in-frame ones; the method was immunoSEQ multiplex PCR. This sample carries hundreds of thousands of clones, approximately 86% of them seen once, and the ten largest clones take just under 1%. The sequenced sample was PBMCs or T cells enriched from blood (not recorded which). All receptors come from a woman in her 30s who had recovered from COVID-19.

This chain joins TRBV6-6 and TRBJ2-3; 10 bases fit TRBD2. Germline V gives CDR1 MNHNY, CDR2 SVGAGI (reference sequence). After removal of 4 bases from V and 8 bases from J, the junction contained 12 bases not matched to a gene. This CDR3 has 16 amino acids. The CDR3 is CASSFFTSGILGTQYF. The CDR3 DNA reads as TGTGCCAGCAGTTTCTTTACTAGCGGGATCCTGGGTACGCAGTATTTT.

V is TRBV24-1 and J is TRBJ2-3; TRBD1 matches at 8 bases. The germline V gene has CDR1 KGHDR and CDR2 SFDVKD. CDR3 length: 15 amino acids. J lost 6 bases, V lost 3 bases, and 7 bases had no gene match. CDR3 sequence (DNA): TGTGCCACCAGTGATACCACAGGGGGTCCGGATACGCAGTATTTT. Translating gives CATSDTTGGPDTQYF.

J is TRBJ1-5 and V is TRBV28, with 8 nucleotides matching TRBD1. The ends lost 3 bases at V and 6 bases at J; junction bases unmatched: 7. CDR1 is MDHEN and CDR2 is SYDVKM in the germline V gene. This CDR3 is built from 15 residues. In DNA, the CDR3 is TGTGCCAGCAGTTTCTATTCAGGGGGCGGTCAGCCCCAGCATTTT. This translates into CASSFYSGGGQPQHF. The full variable domain, completed using reference TRBV28 and TRBJ1-5, is DVKVTQSSRYLVKRTGEKVFLECVQDMDHENMFWYRQDPGLGLRLIYFSYDVKMKEKGDIPEGYSVSREKKERFSLILESASTNQTSMYLCASSFYSGGGQPQHFGDGTRLSIL.

Comment on this clone: This same CDR3 is encoded by further DNA sequences in the sample. The chain couples TRBV7-2 to TRBJ2-7; 11 bases are shared with TRBD2. Per the germline V gene, CDR1 is SGHTA and CDR2 is FQGNSA. J was trimmed by 4 bases and V by 3 bases; bases with no gene match: 2. The CDR3 contains 14 residues. The CDR3 here is CASSFGLAGYEQYF. In DNA, the CDR3 is TGTGCCAGCAGCTTCGGACTAGCGGGTTACGAGCAGTACTTC.